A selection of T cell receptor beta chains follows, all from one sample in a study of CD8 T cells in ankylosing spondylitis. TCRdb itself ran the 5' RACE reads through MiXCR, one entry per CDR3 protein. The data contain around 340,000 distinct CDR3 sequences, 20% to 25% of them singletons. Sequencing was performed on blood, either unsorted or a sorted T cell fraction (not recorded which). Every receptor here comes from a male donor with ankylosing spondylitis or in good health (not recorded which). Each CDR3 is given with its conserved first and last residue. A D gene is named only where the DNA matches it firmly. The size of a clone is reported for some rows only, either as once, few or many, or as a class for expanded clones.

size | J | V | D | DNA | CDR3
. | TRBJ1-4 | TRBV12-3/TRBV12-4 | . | TGTGCCAGCAGTCCGCCACTAAGGCGGGAAAAACTGTTTTTT | CASSPPLRREKLFF
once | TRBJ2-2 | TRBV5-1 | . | TGCGCCAGCAGCCCCGGGCGGATGAACACCGGGGAGCTGTTTTTT | CASSPGRMNTGELFF
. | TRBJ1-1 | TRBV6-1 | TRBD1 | TGTGCCAGCAACCCCAGGGACAGGGTGGGCACTGAAGCTTTCTTT | CASNPRDRVGTEAFF
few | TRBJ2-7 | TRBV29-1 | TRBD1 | TGCAGCGTTAAGCCCGGGACAGGCTACGAGCAGTACTTC | CSVKPGTGYEQYF
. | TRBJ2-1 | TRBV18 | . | TGTGCCAGCTCACCACCCCCGGGGGGCCCCTACAATGAGCAGTTCTTC | CASSPPPGGPYNEQFF
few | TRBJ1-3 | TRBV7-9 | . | TGTGCCAGCAGCCCAGGGACGAGAGGAAACACCATATATTTT | CASSPGTRGNTIYF
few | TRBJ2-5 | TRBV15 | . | TGTGCCACCAGCAGATCCAGGGGGGGAGAGACCCAGTACTTC | CATSRSRGGETQYF
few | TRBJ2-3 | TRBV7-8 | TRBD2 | TGTGCCAGCACTCGGGGGGGTTCTGATACGCAGTATTTT | CASTRGGSDTQYF
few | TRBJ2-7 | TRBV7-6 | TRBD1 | TGTGCCAGCAGCTTAGGCCCAGGGGGCTACGAGCAGTACTTC | CASSLGPGGYEQYF
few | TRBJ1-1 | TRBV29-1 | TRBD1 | TGCAGCGGATCGACAGGGTTAGAAGCTTTCTTT | CSGSTGLEAFF
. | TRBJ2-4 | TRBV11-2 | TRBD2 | TGTGCCAGCAGCTTAGATGCGGGGGGGGCAAACATTCAGTACTTC | CASSLDAGGANIQYF
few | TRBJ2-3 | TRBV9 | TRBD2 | TGTGCCAGCAGCGGCGCCCCACTAGCGGGGGGCACAGATACGCAGTATTTT | CASSGAPLAGGTDTQYF
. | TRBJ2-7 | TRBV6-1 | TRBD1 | TGTGCCAGCGGTCGACCGGGACAGGGTCTAGTATACGAGCAGTACTTC | CASGRPGQGLVYEQYF
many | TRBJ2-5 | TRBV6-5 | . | TGTGCCAGCAGTTACACCGGGAGCTTCCAAGAGACCCAGTACTTC | CASSYTGSFQETQYF
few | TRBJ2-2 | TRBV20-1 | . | TGCAGTGCCGAGTCGTTAGAGTTCGTAACCGGGGAGCTGTTTTTT | CSAESLEFVTGELFF
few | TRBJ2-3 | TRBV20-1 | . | TGCAGTGCTAGAGCGGGGACTTACATCACAGATACGCAGTATTTT | CSARAGTYITDTQYF
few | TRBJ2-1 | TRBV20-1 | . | TGCAGTGCTAGTCCAGGGTTGGGTGAGCAGTTCTTC | CSASPGLGEQFF
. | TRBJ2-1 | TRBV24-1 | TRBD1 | TGTGCCACCAGTGAGGGTGGACAGGGCAATGAGCAGTTCTTC | CATSEGGQGNEQFF
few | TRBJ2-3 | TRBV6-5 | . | TGTGCCAGCAGTTACCATGGCGGAAGCACAGATACGCAGTATTTT | CASSYHGGSTDTQYF
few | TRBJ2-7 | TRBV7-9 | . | TGTGCCAGCAGCCGCGGGACAACTTCCTACGAGCAGTACTTC | CASSRGTTSYEQYF
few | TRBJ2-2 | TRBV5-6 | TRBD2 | TGTGCCAGCAGCTCGGGAGCTAGCGGGGCGAACACCGGGGAGCTGTTTTTT | CASSSGASGANTGELFF
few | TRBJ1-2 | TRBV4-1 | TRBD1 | TGCGCCAGCAGCCAAGTGGGACAGGGTATTGTCGGCTACACCTTC | CASSQVGQGIVGYTF
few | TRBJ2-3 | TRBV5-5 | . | TGTGCCAGCAGCCCGCCGGCCCGCACAGATACGCAGTATTTT | CASSPPARTDTQYF
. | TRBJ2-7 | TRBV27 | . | TGTGCCAGCAGTTGGGACGGGAGCTCCTACGAGCAGTACTTC | CASSWDGSSYEQYF
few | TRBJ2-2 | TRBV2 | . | TGTGCCAGCAGTGAATCTCATTGGGGTATCAACACCGGGGAGCTGTTTTTT | CASSESHWGINTGELFF
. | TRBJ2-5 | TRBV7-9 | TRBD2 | TGTGCCAGCAGCATATTCGGGGGGTACCAAGAGACCCAGTACTTC | CASSIFGGYQETQYF
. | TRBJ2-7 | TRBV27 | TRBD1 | TGTGCCAGCAGGTTGACAGGGAGAGACTACGAGCAGTACTTC | CASRLTGRDYEQYF
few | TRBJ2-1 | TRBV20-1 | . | TGCAGTGCCCGAGAAGGGCCAAGCTCCTACAATGAGCAGTTCTTC | CSAREGPSSYNEQFF
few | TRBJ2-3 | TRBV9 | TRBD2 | TGTGCCAGCAGCGGATATAGCGGGACCACAGATACGCAGTATTTT | CASSGYSGTTDTQYF
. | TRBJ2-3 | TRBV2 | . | TGTGCCAGCAGTGAGGTTCGAGGACAGTCAGATACGCAGTATTTT | CASSEVRGQSDTQYF
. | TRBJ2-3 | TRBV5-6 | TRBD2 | TGTGCCAGCAGCGCGGGACTAGGGGATTCAGATACGCAGTATTTT | CASSAGLGDSDTQYF
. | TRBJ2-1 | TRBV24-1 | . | TGTGCCACCGAAGGACCAGAATACAATGAGCAGTTCTTC | CATEGPEYNEQFF
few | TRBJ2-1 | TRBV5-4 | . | TGTGCCAGCAGCTTGGAGCAGGCGACCAGAAATGAGCAGTTCTTC | CASSLEQATRNEQFF
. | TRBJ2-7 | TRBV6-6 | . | TGTGCCAGCAGTTACTGGCGAGAGAACGAGCAGTACTTC | CASSYWRENEQYF
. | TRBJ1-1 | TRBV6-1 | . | TGTGCCAGCAGTGAAGTGGTAGCGCTTGGGGAAACTGAAGCTTTCTTT | CASSEVVALGETEAFF
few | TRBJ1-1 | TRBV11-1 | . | TGTGCCAGCAGCTTAGCGGGCCTAAACAGAGTCATGAACACTGAAGCTTTCTTT | CASSLAGLNRVMNTEAFF
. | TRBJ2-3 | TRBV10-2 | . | TGCGCCAGCTGGGGCTTCTTCACAGATACGCAGTATTTT | CASWGFFTDTQYF
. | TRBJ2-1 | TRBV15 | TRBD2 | TGTGCCACCAGCAGAGATGTAGCGGGGGGACAAGAGCAGTTCTTC | CATSRDVAGGQEQFF
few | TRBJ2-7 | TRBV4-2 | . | TGTGCCAGCAGCCCAGAGTGGCTAGTCCCCTCGGAGCAGTACTTC | CASSPEWLVPSEQYF
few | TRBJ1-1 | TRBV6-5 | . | TGTGCCAGCAGTTTCTTTGGCACTGAAGCTTTCTTT | CASSFFGTEAFF
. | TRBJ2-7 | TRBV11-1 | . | TGTGCCAGCAGCTTAGACCCGGGACGAGGGCTCTCCTACGAGCAGTACTTC | CASSLDPGRGLSYEQYF
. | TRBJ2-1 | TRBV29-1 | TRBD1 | TGCAGCTCCGGGACAGGATACAATGAGCAGTTCTTC | CSSGTGYNEQFF
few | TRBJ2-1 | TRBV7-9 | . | TGTGCCAGCAGCCCGAAGGAGGGGCAAATCTACAATGAGCAGTTCTTC | CASSPKEGQIYNEQFF
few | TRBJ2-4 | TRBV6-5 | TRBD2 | TGTGCCAGCAGTTACCTACAACCCGGACTAGCGGGGGGCCTAGCCAAAAACATTCAGTACTTC | CASSYLQPGLAGGLAKNIQYF
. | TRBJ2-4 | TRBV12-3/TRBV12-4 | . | TGTGCCAGCAGTTTGGGGGGCCTAAACATTCAGTACTTC | CASSLGGLNIQYF
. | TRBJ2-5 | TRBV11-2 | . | TGTGCCAGCAGCGAGATCGACAGGAGGGAGACCCAGTACTTC | CASSEIDRRETQYF
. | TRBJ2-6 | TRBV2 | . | TGTGCCAGCATGACAGACTCTGGGGCCAACGTCCTGACTTTC | CASMTDSGANVLTF
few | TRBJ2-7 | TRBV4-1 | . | TGCGCCAGCAGCCAACCAGGGAGCACCTACGAGCAGTACTTC | CASSQPGSTYEQYF
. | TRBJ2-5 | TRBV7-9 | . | TGTGCCAGCAGCTCCACGAGATACGGGATCCAAGAGACCCAGTACTTC | CASSSTRYGIQETQYF
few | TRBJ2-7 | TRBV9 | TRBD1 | TGTGCCAGCAGACCGACAGGGTCCAGCGAGCAGTACTTC | CASRPTGSSEQYF
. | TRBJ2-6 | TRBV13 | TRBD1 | TGTGCCAGCAGCTTAGGCGGGACAGGGTACTCTGGGGCCAACGTCCTGACTTTC | CASSLGGTGYSGANVLTF
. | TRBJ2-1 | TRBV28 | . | TGTGCCAGCAGTCCGGGGGGCAGGGGGTACAATGAGCAGTTCTTC | CASSPGGRGYNEQFF